The following is a T cell receptor beta chain sequence with its context. The TCR beta library used iRepertoire HTBI primers with Arm-PCR amplification of CDR3. TCRdb passed the multiplex PCR reads through MiXCR, listing each CDR3 protein once. This table holds hundreds of thousands of distinct CDR3 sequences, 15% to 20% found once. The data belong to a study of regulatory T cells in long-lasting Graves disease. The CDR3 runs to 17 residues. Trimming cost V 0 bases and J 5 bases, with 22 bases left between them. CDR1 and CDR2 (germline): SQVTM, ANQGSEA. This sample's time point: newly diagnosed GD, antithyroid drugs for less than 3 months. RNA isolated from PBMCs was used to make the TCR library. These same data were also listed under a study on T cells in Graves' hyperthyroidism and ophthalmopathy.

This receptor was identified in a woman aged 25 to 39 with Graves disease. The chain is built from TRBV29-1 and TRBJ2-5, with D perhaps TRBD1 (5 bases). Sequenced here: peripheral blood mononuclear cells (PBMCs), sampled at new diagnosis, from a patient treated with antithyroid drugs. The CDR3 spells CSVEDLTEAGTSETQYF. The DNA of the CDR3 is TGCAGCGTTGAAGATCTGACAGAAGCCGGAACGTCCGAGACCCAGTACTTC. Based on the CDR3 plus reference TRBV29-1 and TRBJ2-5, the full variable domain is SAVISQKPSRDICQRGTSLTIQCQVDSQVTMMFWYRQQPGQSLTLIATANQGSEATYESGFVIDKFPISRPNLTFSTLTVSNMSPEDSSIYLCSVEDLTEAGTSETQYFGPGTRLLVL.